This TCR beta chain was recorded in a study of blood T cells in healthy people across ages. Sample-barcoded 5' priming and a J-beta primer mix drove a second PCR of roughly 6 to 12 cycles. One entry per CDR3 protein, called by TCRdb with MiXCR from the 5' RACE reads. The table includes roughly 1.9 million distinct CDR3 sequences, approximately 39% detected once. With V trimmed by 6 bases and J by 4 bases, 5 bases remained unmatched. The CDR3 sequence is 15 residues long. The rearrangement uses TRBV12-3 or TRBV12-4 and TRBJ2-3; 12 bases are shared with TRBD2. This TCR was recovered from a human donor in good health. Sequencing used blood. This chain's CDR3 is CASRSTSGGPDTQYF. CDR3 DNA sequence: TGTGCCAGCAGATCGACTAGCGGGGGCCCAGATACGCAGTATTTT.